This T cell receptor beta chain originates from a study of vaccination and CD4 T cells after COVID-19. Notes on the study in general: Spike mono-reactivity was found in 304 of the 307 vaccine-specific clones identified in convalescent patients.

There are 13 residues in the CDR3. V dropped 9 bases and J dropped 2; count of bases not matched to a gene: 2. The germline V gene encodes CDR1 MRHNA and CDR2 SNTAGT. This clonotype was found a few times. The antigen remains undetermined. Noted treatment: roughly 10-day PBMC culture with coronavirus spike peptide pools or control peptides (ViraFEST assay). First, ViraFEST expanded antigen-specific T cells with peptide pools, and next it sequenced the TCRs. The culture of two million PBMCs per well included roughly 10 IU/ml IL-2 and around 11 ug/ml peptide pools. Oncomine TCR Beta short-read sequencing was applied to DNA from cultured CD4+ T cells. It was cultured CD4+ T cells from which genomic DNA was extracted. Via MiXCR, TCRdb re-called the PCR reads, giving one row per CDR3 protein. The sample holds about 25,000 distinct CDR3 sequences, about 61% seen once.

The sequence was collected from a human donor who received a COVID-19 vaccine. The sample consisted of CD4+ T cells from blood, cultured in vitro, taken after SARS-CoV-2 vaccination. V usage is TRBV6-4 and J usage is TRBJ2-3; 10 bases align to TRBD2. CDR3 amino acids: CASSGGFTDTQYF. In DNA form, the CDR3 reads TGTGCCAGTAGCGGGGGGTTCACAGATACGCAGTATTTT.